These 25 T cell receptor beta chains came from one sample sequenced in a study of T cell responses to AZD1222 COVID-19 vaccine. Sequencing used immunoSEQ multiplex PCR; TCRdb keeps in-frame clones, though not all of them. The sample holds 120,000 or so clones, approximately 90% seen once. The sample here was peripheral blood, taken on day 0 of AZD1222 vaccination. These receptors came from an adult in good health.

This chain joins TRBV9 and TRBJ1-5, with D unclear. The V gene lost 0 bases and the J gene lost 0 bases, with 7 bases spanning the gap. Germline values: CDR1 SGDLS, CDR2 YYNGEE. The CDR3 sequence is 15 residues long. The CDR3: CASSVEGSSNQPQHF. The CDR3 coding sequence is TGTGCCAGCAGCGTAGAAGGGAGTAGCAATCAGCCCCAGCATTTT.

CDR3 nucleotides: TGCGCCAGCAGCTGGGTTCCCCCCGCTAACACTGAAGCTTTCTTT. Residues: CASSWVPPANTEAFF. V is TRBV5-1 and J is TRBJ1-1, with unresolved D. V lost 3 bases and J lost 2, with 14 bases in between. The CDR3 has 15 residues. CDR1 SGHRS and CDR2 YFSETQ come from the germline V gene.

V and J are TRBV2 and TRBJ2-5; 10 bases align to TRBD1. Unmatched junction bases numbered 9, after V lost 6 bases and J lost 8 bases. The germline V gene encodes CDR1 SNHLY and CDR2 FYNNEI. The CDR3 runs to 14 residues. CDR3 loop: CASRGGQGSPTQYF. The CDR3 nucleotides read TGTGCCAGCAGAGGGGGACAGGGGAGTCCTACCCAGTACTTC. Drawing the rest from reference TRBV2 and TRBJ2-5, the complete variable domain is EPEVTQTPSHQVTQMGQEVILRCVPISNHLYFYWYRQILGQKVEFLVSFYNNEISEKSEIFDDQFSVERPDGSNFTLKIRSTKLEDSAMYFCASRGGQGSPTQYFGPGTRLLVL.

This rearrangement joins TRBV19 to TRBJ2-2, with D perhaps given as TRBD1 or TRBD2 (5 bases each). The length of the CDR3 is 14 residues. CDR1 is LNHDA, CDR2 SQIVND, per germline (reference sequence). Trimming removed 4 bases from V and 5 bases from J, with 11 bases in between. CDR3 in DNA: TGTGCCAGTAGTAGGGCAGGGAGTACCGGGGAGCTGTTTTTT. It specifies CASSRAGSTGELFF.

The chain joins TRBV9 to TRBJ2-7, with 7 bases aligning to TRBD2. The germline gives CDR1 SGDLS, CDR2 YYNGEE. The CDR3 has 15 amino acids. The ends lost 4 bases at V and 0 bases at J; junction bases unmatched: 7. In DNA form, the CDR3 reads TGTGCCAGCAGCCCTGGGGGGGATATCTCCTACGAGCAGTACTTC. Residues: CASSPGGDISYEQYF.

The rearrangement links TRBV6-1 to TRBJ2-7, with TRBD2 matching 9 bases. The CDR3 extends over 16 amino acids. The V gene's germline CDR1 is MNHNS and CDR2 SASEGT. After removal of 3 bases from V and 7 bases from J, the junction contained 13 bases not matched to a gene. The CDR3 sequence is CASSERPGLASREQYF. CDR3 in DNA: TGTGCCAGCAGTGAGAGACCGGGACTAGCCTCCCGGGAGCAGTACTTC.

In its sample, this clone was seen once. The chain is built from TRBV28 and TRBJ1-3, with D possibly TRBD1 on 5 matching bases. V was clipped by 4 bases and J by 2 bases, with 9 bases between them. Germline V gene data show CDR1 as MDHEN and CDR2 as SYDVKM. The CDR3 length is 14 residues. In DNA, the CDR3 is TGTGCCAGCAGTTCCCGGGGGACTGGAAACACCATATATTTT. As protein: CASSSRGTGNTIYF.

The DNA of the CDR3 is TGTGCCAGCAGCCAAGGGGGTCAAGCTAACTATGGCTACACCTTC. It specifies CASSQGGQANYGYTF. The genes are TRBV4-2 and TRBJ1-2; no firm D call. Per germline, CDR1 LGHNA and CDR2 YNFKEQ. This CDR3 contains 15 residues. The V end was cut by 1 base, the J end by 0 bases, with 9 bases between.

J is TRBJ1-5 and V is TRBV28, with 7 bases matching TRBD1. This CDR3 region has 17 residues. The ends lost 4 bases at V and 1 base at J; junction bases unmatched: 10. Germline V CDR1 and CDR2: MDHEN, SYDVKM. CDR3 residues: CASSSNRPRGSNQPQHF. CDR3 in DNA: TGTGCCAGCAGTTCAAACAGGCCCAGGGGGAGCAATCAGCCCCAGCATTTT.

A word on this clone: In the same sample, other DNA sequences code for this CDR3. The rearrangement joins TRBV7-3 to TRBJ2-3; no firm D call. Trimming shortened V by 2 bases and J by 1 base, and 4 bases separated the two germline ends. Germline CDR1 and CDR2: SGHTA and FQGTGA. The CDR3 length is 13 residues. This CDR3 is CASSLVRTDTQYF. The CDR3 nucleotides read TGTGCCAGCAGCTTAGTCCGCACAGATACGCAGTATTTT. Filled out from reference TRBV7-3 and TRBJ2-3, the complete variable domain reads GAGVSQTPSNKVTEKGKYVELRCDPISGHTALYWYRQSLGQGPEFLIYFQGTGAADDSGLPNDRFFAVRPEGSVSTLKIQRTERGDSAVYLCASSLVRTDTQYFGPGTRLTVL.

This chain links TRBV10-3 with TRBJ2-1; perhaps TRBD1 as D (5 bases). V lost 4 bases, J lost 5 bases, and 15 bases lay in between. This CDR3 comprises 15 residues. CDR1 ENHRY and CDR2 SYGVKD come from the germline V gene. The CDR3 reads CAISVGGAKDNEQFF. In DNA, the CDR3 is TGTGCCATCAGTGTCGGTGGGGCGAAGGACAATGAGCAGTTCTTC.

The chain is built from TRBV3-1 (or the pseudogene TRBV3-2) and TRBJ2-2; TRBD2 might be the D (5 bases). The V end was cut by 2 bases, the J end by 3 bases, with 13 bases between. The germline V gene encodes CDR1 LGHDT and CDR2 YNNKEL (reference sequence). This CDR3 is built from 16 residues. The CDR3 reads CASSQPAGTYTGELFF. The DNA for the CDR3 is TGTGCCAGCAGCCAACCGGCGGGTACCTACACCGGGGAGCTGTTTTTT.

The chain employs TRBV5-8 and TRBJ2-2; maybe TRBD1 (6 bases). The V end lost 2 bases, the J end lost 2 bases, and 7 bases lay between the germline ends. In germline, CDR1 is SGHTS, CDR2 YDEGEE. The CDR3 length is 14 residues. The CDR3 DNA is TGTGCCAGCAGCTTAGGGGGTAACACCGGGGAGCTGTTTTTT. It yields the protein CASSLGGNTGELFF.

The V and J genes are TRBV11-2 and TRBJ2-7, with D perhaps matching TRBD2 (6 bases). Deletions cut 1 base from V and 3 bases from J, with 13 bases between. CDR1 and CDR2 (germline): SGHAT, FQNNGV. There are 15 residues in the CDR3. The DNA of the CDR3 is TGTGCCAGCAGCTTAGTCGCCGGGAGAGTCTACGAGCAGTACTTC. It yields the protein CASSLVAGRVYEQYF.

In this sample, this clone turned up once. V is TRBV30 and J is TRBJ1-5; a weak D match, TRBD1 (5 bases). The CDR3 length is 12 residues. Per the germline V gene, CDR1 is GTSNPN and CDR2 is SVGIG (reference sequence). The V and J ends lost 5 bases and 2 bases respectively, with 7 bases between them. CDR3 nucleotide sequence: TGTGCCTGGGGAGGGGGCAATCAGCCCCAGCATTTT. It codes for CAWGGGNQPQHF. Full variable domain (rest looked up from reference TRBV30 and TRBJ1-5): SQTIHQWPATLVQPVGSPLSLECTVEGTSNPNLYWYRQAAGRGLQLLFYSVGIGQISSEVPQNLSASRPQDRQFILSSKKLLLSDSGFYLCAWGGGNQPQHFGDGTRLSIL.

The chain combines TRBV19 with TRBJ2-1; D is ambiguous. From germline, CDR1 is LNHDA and CDR2 SQIVND (reference sequence). This CDR3 has 15 amino acids. V dropped 7 bases and J dropped 3 bases, with 16 bases sitting between them. CDR3: CASKKTSTIYNEQFF. For the CDR3, the DNA is TGTGCCAGTAAGAAGACTTCTACGATCTACAATGAGCAGTTCTTC. Using reference TRBV19 and TRBJ2-1 for the parts outside the CDR3, the full variable domain is DGGITQSPKYLFRKEGQNVTLSCEQNLNHDAMYWYRQDPGQGLRLIYYSQIVNDFQKGDIAEGYSVSREKKESFPLTVTSAQKNPTAFYLCASKKTSTIYNEQFFGPGTRLTVL.

The chain links TRBV7-3 to TRBJ2-3; 7 bases fit TRBD2. CDR1 is SGHTA, CDR2 FQGTGA, per germline. CDR3 length: 14 residues. J lost 2 bases, V lost 2 bases, and 1 base had no gene match. The CDR3 loop reads CASSLGTTTDTQYF. Here the CDR3 DNA reads TGTGCCAGCAGCTTAGGGACTACCACAGATACGCAGTATTTT.

The chain recombines TRBV28 with TRBJ2-7, with D unclear. With 5 bases removed from V and 5 bases from J, the gap between germline ends came to 13 bases. CDR1 is MDHEN and CDR2 is SYDVKM in the germline V gene. The CDR3 is 13 residues long. The CDR3 DNA reads TGTGCCAGCAGTCCAACACGATTTGACGAGCAGTACTTC. This translates into CASSPTRFDEQYF.

The chain is built from TRBV19 and TRBJ2-6; D unresolved. Trimming stripped 4 bases from V and 4 bases from J, with 5 bases between. The CDR3 is 13 amino acids. Germline loops: CDR1 LNHDA, CDR2 SQIVND (reference sequence). The CDR3 reads CASSTTGANVLTF. The CDR3 bases are TGTGCCAGTAGTACAACCGGGGCCAACGTCCTGACTTTC.

V gene TRBV5-4 combines with J gene TRBJ1-2, with no clear D. CDR1 and CDR2 from the germline V gene are SGHNT and YYREEE (reference sequence). V lost 0 bases, J lost 4 bases, and 13 bases lay in between. The CDR3 runs 15 residues. The chain's CDR3 is CASSLARGPSYGYTF. Written as DNA, the CDR3 is TGTGCCAGCAGCTTGGCTAGAGGGCCGAGCTATGGCTACACCTTC.

The chain has TRBV5-1 and TRBJ2-1; perhaps TRBD2 as D (5 bases). The V gene's germline CDR1 is SGHRS and CDR2 YFSETQ. V gave up 4 bases and J gave up 7 bases, with 18 bases separating them. The CDR3 sequence is 15 residues long. CDR3 sequence: CASSLSVLPSNEQFF. The CDR3 DNA follows: TGCGCCAGCAGCCTTAGCGTCCTGCCCTCGAATGAGCAGTTCTTC.

The rearrangement links TRBV12-5 to TRBJ1-4, with a weak D call TRBD1 (5 bases). This CDR3 has 16 amino acids. CDR1 and CDR2 from the germline V gene are LGHNT and FRNRAP. V lost 3 bases and J lost 0, with 11 bases in between. The CDR3: CASGFSTTATNEKLFF. The CDR3 DNA reads TGTGCTAGTGGTTTCTCCACGACAGCAACTAATGAAAAACTGTTTTTT.

The gene calls are TRBV2 and TRBJ2-3; no clear D gene. Trimming removed 8 bases at V and 8 bases at J, with 17 bases between. CDR3 length: 13 residues. Germline CDR1 and CDR2: SNHLY and FYNNEI. The CDR3 DNA reads TGTGCCAGCGTCGGCTCTACTATAAGTACGCAGTATTTT. Residues: CASVGSTISTQYF.

The rearrangement uses TRBV6-2 or TRBV6-3 and TRBJ1-2; D is undetermined. The CDR3 sequence is 13 residues long. Germline V CDR1 and CDR2: MNHEY, SVGEGT. V lost 2 bases and J lost 2, with 6 bases in between. DNA of the CDR3: TGTGCCAGCAGTTACGGCGGGAACTATGGCTACACCTTC. This codes for CASSYGGNYGYTF.

V is TRBV19 and J is TRBJ2-7, with D possibly being TRBD2 (6 bases). Trimming pared 5 bases from V and 2 bases from J, leaving 10 bases between. The CDR3 is made up of 13 amino acids. Germline values: CDR1 LNHDA, CDR2 SQIVND (reference sequence). The CDR3 sequence: CASSLGLAYEQYF. CDR3 DNA: TGTGCCAGTAGTCTGGGACTGGCCTACGAGCAGTACTTC.